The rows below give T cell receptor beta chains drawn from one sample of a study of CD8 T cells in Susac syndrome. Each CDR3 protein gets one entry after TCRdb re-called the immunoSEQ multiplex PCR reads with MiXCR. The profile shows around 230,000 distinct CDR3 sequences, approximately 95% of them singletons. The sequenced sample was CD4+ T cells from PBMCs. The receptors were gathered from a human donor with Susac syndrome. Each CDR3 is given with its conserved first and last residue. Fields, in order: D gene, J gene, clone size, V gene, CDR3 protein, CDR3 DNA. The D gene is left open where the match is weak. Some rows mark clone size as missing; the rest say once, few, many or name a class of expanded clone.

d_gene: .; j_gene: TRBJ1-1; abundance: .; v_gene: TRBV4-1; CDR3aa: CASSQAGLGNTEAFF; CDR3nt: TGCGCCAGCAGCCAAGCCGGGCTGGGAAACACTGAAGCTTTCTTT
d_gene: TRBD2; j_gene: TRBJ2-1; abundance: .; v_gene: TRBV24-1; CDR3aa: CATSDGSPGGEQFF; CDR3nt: TGTGCCACCAGTGACGGTTCCCCGGGAGGTGAGCAGTTCTTC
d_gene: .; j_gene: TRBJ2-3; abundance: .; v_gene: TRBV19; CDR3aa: CASSPPWKDTQYF; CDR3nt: TGTGCCAGTAGCCCGCCGTGGAAAGATACGCAGTATTTT
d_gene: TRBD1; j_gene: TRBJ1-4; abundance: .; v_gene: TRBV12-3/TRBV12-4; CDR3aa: CASSQGGGQFNEKLFF; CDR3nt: TGTGCCAGCAGTCAAGGCGGGGGACAGTTTAATGAAAAACTGTTTTTT
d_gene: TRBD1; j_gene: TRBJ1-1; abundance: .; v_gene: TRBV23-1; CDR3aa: CASSLKTRDRDAINHTEAFF; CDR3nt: TGCGCCAGCAGCCTTAAAACCCGGGACAGGGACGCTATTAACCACACTGAAGCTTTCTTT
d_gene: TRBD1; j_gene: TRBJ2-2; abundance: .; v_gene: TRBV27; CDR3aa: CASSIPGGSGTGELFF; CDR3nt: TGTGCCAGCAGTATCCCAGGGGGATCGGGCACCGGGGAGCTGTTTTTT
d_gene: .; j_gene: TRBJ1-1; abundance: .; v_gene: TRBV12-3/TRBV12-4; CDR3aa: CASSPDRGAFF; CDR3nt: TGTGCCAGCAGTCCTGACCGGGGGGCTTTCTTT
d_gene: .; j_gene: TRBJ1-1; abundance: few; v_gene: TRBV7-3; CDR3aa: CASSPTGMNTEAFF; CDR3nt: TGTGCCAGCAGCCCGACAGGCATGAACACTGAAGCTTTCTTT
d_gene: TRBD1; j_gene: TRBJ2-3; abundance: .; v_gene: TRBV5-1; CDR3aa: CASSPSGQASTDTQYF; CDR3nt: TGCGCCAGCAGCCCGTCGGGACAGGCTAGCACAGATACGCAGTATTTT
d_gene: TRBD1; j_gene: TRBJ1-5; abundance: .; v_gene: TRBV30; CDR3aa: CAWSGTVGQPQHF; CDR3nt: TGTGCCTGGAGCGGGACAGTGGGTCAGCCCCAGCATTTT
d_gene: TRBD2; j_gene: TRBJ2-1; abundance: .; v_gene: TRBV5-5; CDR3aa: CASSPSLGTRGINEQFF; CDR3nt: TGTGCCAGCAGCCCCAGCCTTGGGACTAGAGGAATCAATGAGCAGTTCTTC
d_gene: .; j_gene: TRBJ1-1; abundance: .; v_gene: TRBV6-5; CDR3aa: CASSRGSQGLAEAFF; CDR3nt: TGTGCCAGCAGTCGAGGCTCTCAAGGGTTGGCTGAAGCTTTCTTT
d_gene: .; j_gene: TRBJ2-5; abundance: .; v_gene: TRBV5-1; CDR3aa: CASSLDVGPEETQYF; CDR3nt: TGCGCCAGCAGCTTGGATGTAGGACCCGAAGAGACCCAGTACTTC
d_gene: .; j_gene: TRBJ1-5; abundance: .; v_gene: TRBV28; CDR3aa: CASSSQGWSNQPQHF; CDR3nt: TGTGCCAGCAGTTCACAGGGTTGGAGCAATCAGCCCCAGCATTTT
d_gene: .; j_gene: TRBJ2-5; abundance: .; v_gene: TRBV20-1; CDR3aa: CSAEWGVRETQYF; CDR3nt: TGCAGTGCAGAGTGGGGGGTTCGGGAGACCCAGTACTTC
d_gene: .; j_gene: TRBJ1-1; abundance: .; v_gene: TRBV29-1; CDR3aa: CSVEDRRGGRGQAFF; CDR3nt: TGCAGCGTTGAAGATCGAAGGGGCGGACGCGGCCAAGCTTTCTTT
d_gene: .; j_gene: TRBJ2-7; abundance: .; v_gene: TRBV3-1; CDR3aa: CASSHQGHEISYEQYF; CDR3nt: TGTGCCAGCAGCCATCAGGGCCACGAAATATCCTACGAGCAGTACTTC
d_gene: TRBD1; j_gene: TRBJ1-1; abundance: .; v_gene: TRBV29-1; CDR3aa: CSVASMTGAGRTEAFF; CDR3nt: TGCAGCGTTGCTTCAATGACAGGGGCAGGGAGGACTGAAGCTTTCTTT
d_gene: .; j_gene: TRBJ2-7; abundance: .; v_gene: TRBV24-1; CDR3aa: CATSSTGSYEQYF; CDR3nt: TGTGCCACCAGCTCGACGGGGAGCTACGAGCAGTACTTC
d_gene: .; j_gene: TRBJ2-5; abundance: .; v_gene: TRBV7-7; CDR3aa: CASSRMVDFRQETQYF; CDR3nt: TGTGCTAGCAGCCGAATGGTGGACTTTAGACAAGAGACCCAGTACTTC
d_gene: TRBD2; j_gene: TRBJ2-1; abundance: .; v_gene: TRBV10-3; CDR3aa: CAISESSRGGRDYNEQFF; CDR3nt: TGTGCCATCAGTGAGTCGAGTAGGGGCGGGAGAGACTACAATGAGCAGTTCTTC
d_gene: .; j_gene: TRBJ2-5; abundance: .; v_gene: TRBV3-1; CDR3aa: CASSQDNRRETQYF; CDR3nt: TGTGCCAGCAGCCAAGATAACAGGAGAGAGACCCAGTACTTC
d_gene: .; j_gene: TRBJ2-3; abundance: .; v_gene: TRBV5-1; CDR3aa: CASSWGDRASSTDTQYF; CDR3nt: TGCGCCAGCAGCTGGGGCGATCGGGCATCGAGCACAGATACGCAGTATTTT